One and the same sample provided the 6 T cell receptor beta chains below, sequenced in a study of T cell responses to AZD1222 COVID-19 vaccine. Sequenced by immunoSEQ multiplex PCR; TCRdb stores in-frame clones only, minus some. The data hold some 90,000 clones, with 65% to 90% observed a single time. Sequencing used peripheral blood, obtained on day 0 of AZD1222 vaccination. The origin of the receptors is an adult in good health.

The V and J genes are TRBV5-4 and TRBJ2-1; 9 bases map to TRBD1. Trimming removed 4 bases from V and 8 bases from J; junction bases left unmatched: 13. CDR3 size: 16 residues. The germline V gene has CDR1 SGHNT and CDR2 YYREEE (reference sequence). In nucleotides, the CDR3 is TGTGCCAGCAGCACCGGGACAGGGAAGTTAAGGCATGAGCAGTTCTTC. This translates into CASSTGTGKLRHEQFF.

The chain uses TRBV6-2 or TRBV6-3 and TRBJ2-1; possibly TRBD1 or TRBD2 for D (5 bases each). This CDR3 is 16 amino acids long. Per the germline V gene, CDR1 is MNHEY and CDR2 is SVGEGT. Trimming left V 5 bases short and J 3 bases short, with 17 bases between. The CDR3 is CASSPPEGRIYNEQFF. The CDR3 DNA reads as TGTGCCAGCAGTCCGCCTGAGGGACGTATCTACAATGAGCAGTTCTTC.

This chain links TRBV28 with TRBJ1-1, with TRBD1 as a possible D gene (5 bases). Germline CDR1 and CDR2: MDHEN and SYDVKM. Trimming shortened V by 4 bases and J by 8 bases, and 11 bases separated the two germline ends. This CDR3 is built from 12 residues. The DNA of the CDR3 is TGTGCCAGCAGTTCTTTCTCAGGGGAAGCTTTCTTT. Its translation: CASSSFSGEAFF.

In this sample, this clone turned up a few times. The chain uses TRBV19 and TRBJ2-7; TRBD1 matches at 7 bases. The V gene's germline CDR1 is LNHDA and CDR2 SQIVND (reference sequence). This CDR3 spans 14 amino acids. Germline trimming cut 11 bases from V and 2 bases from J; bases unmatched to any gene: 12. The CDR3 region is CASKGAGVPYEQYF. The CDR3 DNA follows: TGTGCCTCGAAGGGGGCAGGGGTTCCCTACGAGCAGTACTTC.

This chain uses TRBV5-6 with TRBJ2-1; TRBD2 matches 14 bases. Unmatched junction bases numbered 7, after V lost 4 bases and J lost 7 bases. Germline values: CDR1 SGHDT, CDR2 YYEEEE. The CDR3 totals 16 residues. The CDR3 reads CASSPTSGRAGNEQFF. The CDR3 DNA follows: TGTGCCAGCAGCCCGACTAGCGGGAGGGCAGGGAATGAGCAGTTCTTC.

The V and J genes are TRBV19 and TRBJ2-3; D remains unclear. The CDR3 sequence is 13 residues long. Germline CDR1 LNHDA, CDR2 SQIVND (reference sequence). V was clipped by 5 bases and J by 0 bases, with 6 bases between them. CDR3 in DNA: TGTGCCAGTAGTCGGGCCAGCACAGATACGCAGTATTTT. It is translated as CASSRASTDTQYF.